These T cell receptor beta chains were read from a single sample in a study of blood T cell repertoires in COVID-19. Clones were read by immunoSEQ multiplex PCR, and TCRdb kept only the in-frame ones, dropping some. The repertoire holds roughly 110,000 clones, around nine tenths seen once, with 7.5% to 9.5% in the top ten. The material sequenced was peripheral blood. Source of these receptors: a woman aged 70-85 years who had recovered from COVID-19. Both conserved end residues are part of each CDR3. D genes are given only for firm matches. Some rows mark clone size as missing; the rest say once, few, many or name a class of expanded clone.

>TRBJ2-7|NA|TRBV20-1|NA
CSVRTYEQYF
TGCAGTGTGCGAACCTACGAGCAGTACTTC
>TRBJ2-6|NA|TRBV19|NA
CASSPGGSGANVLTF
TGTGCCAGTAGTCCCGGGGGCTCTGGGGCCAACGTCCTGACTTTC
>TRBJ2-2|once|TRBV18|TRBD2
CASSPAGAGTGELFF
TGTGCCAGCTCACCGGCGGGAGCGGGCACCGGGGAGCTGTTTTTT
>TRBJ2-7|once|TRBV30|NA
CAWSEGGGGYEQYF
TGTGCCTGGAGTGAAGGCGGTGGAGGCTACGAGCAGTACTTC
>TRBJ2-2|NA|TRBV6-2/TRBV6-3|TRBD1
CASSPHRGVSGELFF
TGTGCCAGCAGTCCGCACAGGGGTGTGAGCGGGGAGCTGTTTTTT
>TRBJ2-1|NA|TRBV4-1|NA
CASSPPVGGSSYNEQFF
TGCGCCAGCAGCCCCCCGGTTGGAGGGAGCTCCTACAATGAGCAGTTCTTC
>TRBJ2-7|NA|TRBV9|TRBD2
CASSVGLAGARYEQYF
TGTGCCAGCAGCGTAGGACTAGCGGGGGCCCGGTACGAGCAGTACTTC
>TRBJ2-5|once|TRBV9|TRBD1
CASSASGTGVFGGLGQETQYF
TGTGCCAGCAGCGCCTCCGGGACAGGGGTGTTCGGCGGATTGGGCCAAGAGACCCAGTACTTC
>TRBJ2-1|NA|TRBV5-3|TRBD1
CARSWRQGNNNEQFF
TGTGCCAGAAGCTGGCGACAGGGGAATAACAATGAGCAGTTCTTC
>TRBJ2-3|NA|TRBV7-3|TRBD1
CASSKGQIDTQYF
TGTGCCAGCAGCAAGGGACAGATAGATACGCAGTATTTT
>TRBJ2-7|NA|TRBV28|TRBD2
CASSLVRLAGYEQYF
TGTGCCAGCAGTTTGGTACGCCTAGCGGGATACGAGCAGTACTTC
>TRBJ2-7|NA|TRBV21-1|NA
CASSSRRTDSLSYEQYF
TGTGCCAGCAGCAGCCGAAGAACGGACAGCCTTTCCTACGAGCAGTACTTC
>TRBJ2-3|NA|TRBV9|TRBD2
CASSSRRGGTGSTDTQYF
TGTGCCAGCAGCTCTAGGAGGGGAGGGACTGGAAGCACAGATACGCAGTATTTT
>TRBJ2-5|NA|TRBV5-1|NA
CASSLEVGAETQYF
TGCGCCAGCAGCTTGGAGGTGGGGGCGGAGACCCAGTACTTC
>TRBJ2-3|NA|TRBV4-2|NA
CASSQEFADTQYF
TGTGCCAGCAGCCAAGAGTTCGCAGATACGCAGTATTTT
>TRBJ1-5|NA|TRBV7-9|NA
CASSFTHNQPQHF
TGTGCCAGCAGCTTTACTCACAATCAGCCCCAGCATTTT
>TRBJ2-7|NA|TRBV5-8|TRBD1
CASNFDGTGNYEQYF
TGTGCCTCCAACTTTGACGGGACAGGGAATTACGAGCAGTACTTC
>TRBJ2-1|once|TRBV5-1|TRBD2
CASSLFSGGGYNEQFF
TGCGCCAGCAGCTTGTTCTCCGGGGGAGGGTACAATGAGCAGTTCTTC
>TRBJ1-6|NA|TRBV2|NA
CASSEEGDLTGWAYNSPLHF
TGTGCCAGCAGTGAAGAGGGGGATTTAACTGGTTGGGCCTATAATTCACCCCTCCACTTT
>TRBJ2-3|once|TRBV7-2|NA
CASSLPGKNTQYF
TGTGCCAGCAGCTTGCCGGGTAAGAATACGCAGTATTTT
>TRBJ2-7|NA|TRBV18|TRBD1
CASSGDSDSYEQYF
TGTGCCAGCTCGGGGGACAGCGACTCCTACGAGCAGTACTTC
>TRBJ2-7|NA|TRBV9|TRBD2
CASSVSTGGYEQYF
TGTGCCAGCAGCGTTAGCACGGGGGGGTACGAGCAGTACTTC
>TRBJ1-1|NA|TRBV6-2/TRBV6-3|NA
CASSYLPGGSNTEAFF
TGTGCCAGCAGTTACCTTCCGGGAGGGTCGAACACTGAAGCTTTCTTT
>TRBJ1-3|NA|TRBV9|NA
CASSVGTLSRNTIYF
TGTGCCAGCAGCGTCGGGACACTTAGTAGAAACACCATATATTTT
>TRBJ2-3|NA|TRBV14|TRBD2
CASSQDGLGTDTQYF
TGTGCCAGCAGCCAGGACGGACTAGGCACAGATACGCAGTATTTT
>TRBJ2-1|NA|TRBV28|NA
CASSSLNEQFF
TGTGCCAGCAGTTCCCTCAATGAGCAGTTCTTC
>TRBJ1-1|NA|TRBV7-9|TRBD1
CASTKTGIYTEAFF
TGTGCCAGCACCAAGACAGGGATTTACACTGAAGCTTTCTTT
>TRBJ1-6|NA|TRBV27|TRBD1
CASKRTGHSPLHF
TGTGCCAGCAAGCGGACAGGGCATTCACCCCTCCACTTT
>TRBJ2-2|NA|TRBV4-1|NA
CASSQATGELFF
TGCGCCAGCAGCCAAGCTACCGGGGAGCTGTTTTTT
>TRBJ2-5|NA|TRBV5-1|NA
CASSLSTGSRETQYF
TGCGCCAGCAGCTTGTCAACAGGGTCCCGAGAGACCCAGTACTTC
>TRBJ2-7|NA|TRBV19|TRBD1
CASSIARGTYEQYF
TGTGCCAGTAGTATCGCCAGGGGGACCTACGAGCAGTACTTC
>TRBJ2-7|NA|TRBV18|NA
CASSPGLTYEQYF
TGTGCCAGCTCACCTGGACTAACCTACGAGCAGTACTTC
>TRBJ1-4|NA|TRBV5-1|TRBD1
CASSYRGSNEKLFF
TGCGCCAGCAGCTACAGGGGGTCTAATGAAAAACTGTTTTTT
>TRBJ2-7|few|TRBV5-8|TRBD1
CASHTRKQGAREQYF
TGTGCCAGCCACACACGAAAACAGGGGGCGCGGGAGCAGTACTTC
>TRBJ2-5|NA|TRBV19|NA
CASSKLIQETQYF
TGTGCCAGTAGTAAACTGATACAAGAGACCCAGTACTTC
>TRBJ2-3|once|TRBV11-2|NA
CASSLERDTQYF
TGTGCCAGCAGCTTAGAGCGAGATACGCAGTATTTT
>TRBJ2-5|NA|TRBV7-2|NA
CASSLGRWGETQYF
TGTGCCAGCAGCCTGGGGAGGTGGGGGGAGACCCAGTACTTC
>TRBJ1-5|NA|TRBV5-6|TRBD1
CASSWDRAQPQHF
TGTGCCAGCAGCTGGGACAGGGCTCAGCCCCAGCATTTT
>TRBJ1-6|once|TRBV5-4|TRBD1
CASRWGQANSPLHF
TGTGCCAGCAGGTGGGGACAGGCCAATTCACCCCTCCACTTT
>TRBJ2-2|once|TRBV5-1|TRBD1
CASSLQGLDTGELFF
TGCGCCAGCAGCTTACAGGGGTTGGACACCGGGGAGCTGTTTTTT
>TRBJ2-2|NA|TRBV15|NA
CATSPGWNTGELFF
TGTGCCACCAGCCCGGGATGGAACACCGGGGAGCTGTTTTTT
>TRBJ2-2|NA|TRBV4-1|NA
CASSQGWVAVRNTGELFF
TGCGCCAGCAGCCAAGGCTGGGTAGCGGTACGGAACACCGGGGAGCTGTTTTTT
>TRBJ2-3|NA|TRBV7-9|NA
CASSLGSSSGGDTQYF
TGTGCCAGCAGCTTGGGGAGTTCATCCGGGGGAGATACGCAGTATTTT
>TRBJ2-7|NA|TRBV7-2|NA
CASSFQANYEQYF
TGTGCCAGCAGCTTCCAGGCCAACTACGAGCAGTACTTC
>TRBJ1-5|once|TRBV7-2|NA
CASSVQGLGQPQHF
TGTGCCAGCAGCGTACAGGGCCTCGGTCAGCCCCAGCATTTT
>TRBJ1-2|NA|TRBV7-2|NA
CASSLVSGTDGYTF
TGTGCCAGCAGCTTAGTGAGCGGGACCGATGGCTACACCTTC
>TRBJ1-2|NA|TRBV11-2|NA
CASSPIRGAGGYTF
TGTGCCAGCAGCCCAATCCGGGGGGCAGGTGGCTACACCTTC
>TRBJ2-3|NA|TRBV19|TRBD1
CATTEDRGGDTQYF
TGTGCCACCACGGAGGACAGGGGGGGAGATACGCAGTATTTT
>TRBJ2-2|NA|TRBV6-6|TRBD2
CASSPGTSPRTYTGELFF
TGTGCCAGCAGTCCCGGGACTAGCCCCCGCACTTACACCGGGGAGCTGTTTTTT
>TRBJ2-3|NA|TRBV27|TRBD2
CASSFLGLAGVGIGTDTQYF
TGTGCCAGCTCCTTTTTGGGGCTAGCGGGAGTGGGGATCGGCACAGATACGCAGTATTTT
>TRBJ1-5|NA|TRBV30|NA
CAWSRGRDQPQHF
TGTGCCTGGAGTAGGGGGAGAGATCAGCCCCAGCATTTT
>TRBJ2-5|NA|TRBV10-3|TRBD2
CAISDPTSGNTPEGETQYF
TGTGCCATCAGTGACCCGACTAGCGGGAACACCCCCGAAGGGGAGACCCAGTACTTC